This entry lists 11 T cell receptor beta chains sequenced from one sample in a study of blood T cell repertoires in COVID-19. Repertoires were generated with immunoSEQ multiplex PCR, while TCRdb's copy carries only in-frame clones and drops some. The sample shows 260,000 or so clones, roughly 84% of them seen only once. The sample was peripheral blood. The receptors were gathered from a human donor in a cohort sampled during active COVID-19.

The gene calls are TRBV19 and TRBJ1-3; D remains ambiguous. V was trimmed by 3 bases and J by 0 bases, leaving 12 bases between them. CDR1 is LNHDA, CDR2 SQIVND, per germline (reference sequence). The CDR3 is made up of 16 amino acids. The CDR3 here is CASSMRASRSGNTIYF. The CDR3 region has the DNA TGTGCCAGTAGTATGAGGGCGAGTCGCTCTGGAAACACCATATATTTT.

V and J are TRBV7-3 and TRBJ2-2, with 10 positions matching TRBD1. The germline V gene encodes CDR1 SGHTA and CDR2 FQGTGA. V lost 0 bases, J lost 6 bases, and 4 bases stayed unmatched. CDR3 length: 16 amino acids. CDR3 sequence: CASSLTGTGESGELFF. CDR3 nucleotide sequence: TGTGCCAGCAGCTTAACCGGGACAGGGGAGTCCGGGGAGCTGTTTTTT.

J is TRBJ2-2 and V is TRBV7-2; the match to TRBD2 covers 11 bases. Germline CDR1 SGHTA, CDR2 FQGNSA. CDR3 size: 15 residues. J was trimmed by 4 bases and V by 6 bases; bases with no gene match: 4. The CDR3: CASSLLAGGTGELFF. Written as DNA, the CDR3 is TGTGCCAGCAGTCTTCTAGCGGGGGGCACCGGGGAGCTGTTTTTT.

This clone was seen once. The chain recombines TRBV6-4 with TRBJ2-3; 7 bases are a match to TRBD2. The germline gives CDR1 MRHNA, CDR2 SNTAGT. The CDR3 totals 15 residues. The V and J ends lost 5 bases and 1 base, in that order; junction bases with no gene match: 6. In DNA form, the CDR3 reads TGTGCCAGCAGTCTAGTGGGAGGGCGCACAGATACGCAGTATTTT. Protein: CASSLVGGRTDTQYF.

The chain uses TRBV5-1 and TRBJ2-7; 8 bases are shared with TRBD2. V lost 2 bases to trimming and J lost 1 base; unmatched junction nucleotides: 2. This CDR3 is built from 14 residues. CDR1 and CDR2 from the germline V gene are SGHRS and YFSETQ. The CDR3 spells CASSLAGESYEQYF. CDR3 in DNA: TGCGCCAGCAGCTTAGCGGGGGAATCCTACGAGCAGTACTTC.

The chain couples TRBV18 to TRBJ1-6; 8 bases align to TRBD1. Trimming removed 6 bases from V and 10 bases from J; junction bases left unmatched: 11. Germline lookup yields CDR1 KGHSH and CDR2 LQKENI. This CDR3 spans 15 amino acids. This CDR3 reads CASSEDRVSVSPLHF. CDR3 coding DNA: TGTGCCAGCTCGGAGGACAGGGTGTCGGTCTCACCCCTCCACTTT.

The J gene is TRBJ1-1, the V gene TRBV10-3, with 10 bases fitting TRBD1. The J segment lost 0 bases and the V segment lost 5 bases, leaving 3 bases of the junction unmatched. CDR1 is ENHRY, CDR2 SYGVKD, per germline. The CDR3 runs 15 residues. The CDR3: CAISRDRGLNTEAFF. DNA for the CDR3: TGTGCCATCAGTAGGGACAGGGGCCTGAACACTGAAGCTTTCTTT.

The rearrangement joins TRBV6-6 to TRBJ1-6; 10 nucleotides align to TRBD1. Germline loops: CDR1 MNHNY, CDR2 SVGAGI (reference sequence). V lost 6 bases, J lost 10 bases, and 6 bases stayed unmatched. The CDR3 has 14 amino acids. The CDR3 DNA sequence: TGTGCCAGCAGAGAGGGACAGGGGAAATCACCCCTCCACTTT. Protein sequence: CASREGQGKSPLHF.

The chain uses TRBV7-9 and TRBJ2-3, with 9 bases matching TRBD1. With V trimmed by 2 bases and J by 3 bases, 3 bases remained unmatched. This CDR3 is 15 amino acids long. Germline V lookup: CDR1 SEHNR, CDR2 FQNEAQ (reference sequence). The CDR3 region has the DNA TGTGCCAGCAGCTTATATGGACAGGGGACAGATACGCAGTATTTT. Its protein product is CASSLYGQGTDTQYF.

The V call is TRBV5-1, the J call TRBJ2-5; 9 positions match TRBD1. CDR1 SGHRS and CDR2 YFSETQ come from the germline V gene. V shed 3 bases and J 1 base; nucleotides not matched to a gene: 4. The CDR3 has 15 amino acids. CDR3 in DNA: TGCGCCAGCAGCTCCGGACAGGGGTTCCAAGAGACCCAGTACTTC. The encoded protein is CASSSGQGFQETQYF. Filled out from reference TRBV5-1 and TRBJ2-5, the complete variable domain reads KAGVTQTPRYLIKTRGQQVTLSCSPISGHRSVSWYQQTPGQGLQFLFEYFSETQRNKGNFPGRFSGRQFSNSRSEMNVSTLELGDSALYLCASSSGQGFQETQYFGPGTRLLVL.

The chain is built from TRBV27 and TRBJ2-1, with D maybe TRBD2 (6 bases). The CDR3 runs to 14 residues. V lost 3 bases and J lost 3, with 9 bases in between. Germline assignment: CDR1 MNHEY and CDR2 SMNVEV (reference sequence). CDR3 amino acids: CASSLAGNYNEQFF. The CDR3 DNA reads as TGTGCCAGCAGTTTGGCGGGGAACTACAATGAGCAGTTCTTC.